This note documents a single T cell receptor beta chain sequence. Its antigen is not identified. These data originate in a study of T cells in Graves' hyperthyroidism and ophthalmopathy. Study-wide results and limits: Most thyroid clonotypes that were expanded above 0.001 also turned up in blood. A model using 13 V-J features told ophthalmopathy apart from stable hyperthyroidism.

TCR beta CDR3 regions were amplified from RNA. When the TCR CDR3 underwent first-round RT-PCR, the HTBI primer set was used. In TCRdb, the multiplex PCR reads were re-called with MiXCR into one record per CDR3 protein. The table lists hundreds of thousands of distinct CDR3 sequences, about 20% of them singletons. Clinical symptoms, serum thyroxine and TRAb, thyroid ultrasound and orbital computed tomography were used for the diagnoses. The germline gives CDR1 SGHTA, CDR2 FQGNSA. The V segment lost 5 bases and the J segment 2 bases; nucleotides outside the gene matches: 5. This CDR3 region has 15 residues.

The sample comprised blood. The chain links TRBV7-2 to TRBJ2-3; 9 bases agree with TRBD2. The TCR was taken from a man aged 35 to 55 with Graves' ophthalmopathy. CDR3 amino acids: CASSPSGRTTDTQYF. CDR3 nucleotide sequence: TGTGCCAGCAGCCCAAGCGGGAGGACCACAGATACGCAGTATTTT.